The 16 T cell receptor beta chains below all came from one sample that was sequenced in a study of blood T cell repertoires in COVID-19. Clones were sequenced by immunoSEQ multiplex PCR, and TCRdb holds only the in-frame ones, with some missing. This table has around 97,000 clones, roughly 90% appearing once. Sequenced sample: peripheral blood. All receptors come from a woman aged 60-75 years with acute or convalescent COVID-19.

The J gene is TRBJ1-6, the V gene TRBV30; 7 nucleotides line up with TRBD1. V lost 4 bases to trimming and J lost 7 bases; unmatched junction nucleotides: 7. Germline lookup yields CDR1 GTSNPN and CDR2 SVGIG (reference sequence). The CDR3 contains 14 residues. CDR3 DNA: TGTGCCTGGACCAGGGGGAAGTCGAATTCACCCCTCCACTTT. Translating gives CAWTRGKSNSPLHF.

The chain couples TRBV28 to TRBJ2-7; TRBD2 agrees at 9 bases. The CDR3 consists of 14 residues. V trimming: 7 bases; J trimming: 4 bases; junction bases outside the gene matches: 8. CDR1 is MDHEN and CDR2 is SYDVKM in the germline V gene. The CDR3 loop reads CASTLAGVSYEQYF. The CDR3 coding sequence is TGTGCCAGCACCTTAGCGGGAGTATCGTACGAGCAGTACTTC.

The CDR3 here is CATSRNPLAYEQYV. The CDR3 nucleotides read TGTGCCACCAGCAGGAATCCCCTAGCGTACGAGCAGTACGTC. The chain uses TRBV15 and TRBJ2-7; a weak D match, TRBD2 (6 bases). The V end lost 3 bases, the J end lost 4 bases, and 13 bases lay between the germline ends. This CDR3 is 14 amino acids long. Germline assignment: CDR1 LNHNV and CDR2 YYDKDF (reference sequence).

The chain joins TRBV27 to TRBJ1-4; D is possibly TRBD1 (5 bases). CDR3 length equals 14 residues. Germline V gives CDR1 MNHEY, CDR2 SMNVEV (reference sequence). V lost 6 bases, J lost 4 bases, and 12 bases lay in between. The CDR3 region is CASRGGSFNEKLFF. For the CDR3, the DNA is TGTGCCAGCAGGGGGGGGAGCTTTAATGAAAAACTGTTTTTT.

The chain combines TRBV6-5 with TRBJ1-2; weak D call: TRBD1 (5 bases). CDR1 and CDR2 (germline): MNHEY, SVGAGI. Trimming removed 5 bases at V and 8 bases at J, with 18 bases between. The CDR3 length is 14 residues. This CDR3 reads CASSPPAGVQGYTF. In DNA form, the CDR3 reads TGTGCCAGCAGTCCCCCGGCGGGGGTTCAAGGCTACACCTTC.

The genes are TRBV29-1 and TRBJ2-1, with 8 bases that match TRBD1. Germline V gene data show CDR1 as SQVTM and CDR2 as ANQGSEA. V shed 7 bases, J shed 6 bases, and the junction held 2 bases outside the gene matches. The CDR3 length is 11 residues. The CDR3 nucleotides are TGCAGCGGACAGGGGCCCAATGAGCAGTTCTTC. It specifies CSGQGPNEQFF.

The chain has TRBV19 and TRBJ2-7, with 9 bases aligning to TRBD1. Trimming took 3 bases from V and 6 from J; bases not matched to a gene: 3. This CDR3 is built from 13 residues. Germline V gene lookup returns CDR1 LNHDA and CDR2 SQIVND (reference sequence). CDR3 in amino acids: CASSMTGGSEQYV. The CDR3 nucleotides read TGTGCCAGTAGTATGACAGGGGGGTCCGAGCAGTACGTC.

This sequence joins TRBV6-6 and TRBJ1-6, with D unclear. Trimming removed 6 bases at V and 9 bases at J, with 12 bases between. CDR3 length equals 13 residues. Germline lookup yields CDR1 MNHNY and CDR2 SVGAGI (reference sequence). The CDR3 is CASSPHTISPLHF. CDR3 nucleotide sequence: TGTGCCAGCAGCCCCCACACGATTTCACCCCTCCACTTT.

This rearrangement joins TRBV9 to TRBJ1-2; weak D call: TRBD1 (5 bases). The germline V gene has CDR1 SGDLS and CDR2 YYNGEE. The CDR3 loop spans 15 amino acids. V dropped 4 bases and J dropped 0 bases, with 13 bases sitting between them. As DNA, the CDR3 is TGTGCCAGCAGCCCAGGGAAGGGGACTAACTATGGCTACACCTTC. The encoded protein is CASSPGKGTNYGYTF.

The chain combines TRBV27 with TRBJ2-7, with 9 positions matching TRBD1. The CDR3 has 15 residues. Trimming cost V 3 bases and J 2 bases; bases outside gene matches: 5. Germline loops: CDR1 MNHEY, CDR2 SMNVEV (reference sequence). The CDR3 sequence: CASSFRGQGPYEQYV. The CDR3, as DNA: TGTGCCAGCAGTTTTAGGGGACAGGGCCCCTACGAGCAGTACGTC.

This chain links TRBV14 with TRBJ2-1; weak D call: TRBD2 (6 bases). The CDR3 is 16 residues long. Germline assignment: CDR1 SGHDN and CDR2 FVKESK. Trimming cost V 2 bases and J 5 bases, with 16 bases left between them. The CDR3 loop reads CASSQRRELRNNEQFF. CDR3 sequence (DNA): TGTGCCAGCAGCCAAAGGCGGGAACTAAGGAACAATGAGCAGTTCTTC.

The J gene is TRBJ1-6, the V gene TRBV19, with a possible D match to TRBD1 (6 bases). The CDR3 spans 17 residues. Germline CDR1 LNHDA, CDR2 SQIVND (reference sequence). Trimming took off 7 bases at V and 10 bases at J, with 26 bases between the two ends. The CDR3 here is CASTSSQGGRGRSPLHF. The CDR3 DNA reads TGTGCCAGTACTTCGAGTCAGGGCGGCAGGGGACGGTCACCCCTCCACTTT.

This clone was observed once. This chain uses TRBV25-1 with TRBJ2-1; 7 nucleotides align to TRBD2. This CDR3 contains 14 residues. V was clipped by 0 bases and J by 9 bases; unmatched bases: 5. Germline CDR1 MGHDK, CDR2 SYGVNS. This chain's CDR3 is CASSEYGGGGEQFF. In nucleotides, the CDR3 is TGTGCCAGCAGTGAATATGGGGGGGGAGGTGAGCAGTTCTTC. The full variable domain, with the rest looked up from reference TRBV25-1 and TRBJ2-1, is EADIYQTPRYLVIGTGKKITLECSQTMGHDKMYWYQQDPGMELHLIHYSYGVNSTEKGDLSSESTVSRIRTEHFPLTLESARPSHTSQYLCASSEYGGGGEQFFGPGTRLTVL.

V gene TRBV5-1 combines with J gene TRBJ1-3; tentatively, D is TRBD1 (5 bases). CDR3 length: 15 residues. V gave up 0 bases and J gave up 2 bases, with 9 bases separating them. From germline, CDR1 is SGHRS and CDR2 YFSETQ. Written as DNA, the CDR3 is TGCGCCAGCAGCTTGGAGGCAGGGACTGGAAACACCATATATTTT. Encoded protein: CASSLEAGTGNTIYF.

This chain uses TRBV21-1 with TRBJ1-1; no check of the table's D call, TRBD1, against the DNA was made. TRBV21-1 is a known pseudogene. The CDR3 totals 16 residues. The DNA for the CDR3 is TGTGCCAGCAGCATACCCGGGACAGGGCTCCCCACTGAAGCTTTCTTT. Translating it yields CASSIPGTGLPTEAFF.

The chain is built from TRBV29-1 and TRBJ2-6, with a tentative D call TRBD2 (6 bases). The V end was cut by 3 bases, the J end by 2 bases, with 8 bases between. The CDR3 contains 14 residues. CDR1 and CDR2 (germline): SQVTM, ANQGSEA. In nucleotides, the CDR3 is TGCAGCGTTGACCGCGGGGCTGGGGCCAACGTCCTGACTTTC. Its translation: CSVDRGAGANVLTF.